The present T cell receptor beta chain was sequenced within a study of a mutant IDH1 vaccine in newly diagnosed glioma. V lost 8 bases and J lost 5, with 12 bases in between. CDR1 and CDR2 (germline): KGHSH, LQKENI. The CDR3 consists of 13 residues. Time point denoted: baseline, week 1 (first vaccination visit). Treatment meaning: pre-vaccination baseline after standard-of-care therapy. Clones were sequenced by immunoSEQ multiplex PCR, and TCRdb holds only the in-frame ones, with some missing. The sample lists about 68,000 clones, about four fifths occurring once. The sequence came from a man aged 45-60 years with glioma. The rearrangement joins TRBV18 to TRBJ2-2, with D possibly called TRBD1 or TRBD2 (5 bases each). The sequenced sample was PBMCs, obtained from a glioma patient treated with radiotherapy, temozolomide or both. The CDR3 region is CASTRWGTGELFF. The DNA for the CDR3 is TGTGCCAGCACGCGCTGGGGGACCGGGGAGCTGTTTTTT.